Detailed here is one TCR beta chain. The assay was immunoSEQ multiplex PCR, and TCRdb's table has in-frame clones only and misses some. In the table there are 350,000 or so clones, approximately 86% of which are singletons. This sample was included in a study of blood T cell repertoires in COVID-19. Sequences were obtained from PBMCs or T cells enriched from blood (not recorded which). The receptor comes from a woman aged 35 to 49 with acute COVID-19.

In DNA, the CDR3 is TGTGCCAGCAGCCGTAGCGGCGCGGGTACAAATGAGCAGTTCTTC. This sequence encodes CASSRSGAGTNEQFF. The chain couples TRBV3-1 (or the pseudogene TRBV3-2) to TRBJ2-1, with a tentative D call TRBD2 (6 bases). Germline V gene lookup returns CDR1 LGHDT and CDR2 YNNKEL (reference sequence). V lost 4 bases, J lost 7 bases, and 17 bases lay in between. The CDR3 is 15 residues long.